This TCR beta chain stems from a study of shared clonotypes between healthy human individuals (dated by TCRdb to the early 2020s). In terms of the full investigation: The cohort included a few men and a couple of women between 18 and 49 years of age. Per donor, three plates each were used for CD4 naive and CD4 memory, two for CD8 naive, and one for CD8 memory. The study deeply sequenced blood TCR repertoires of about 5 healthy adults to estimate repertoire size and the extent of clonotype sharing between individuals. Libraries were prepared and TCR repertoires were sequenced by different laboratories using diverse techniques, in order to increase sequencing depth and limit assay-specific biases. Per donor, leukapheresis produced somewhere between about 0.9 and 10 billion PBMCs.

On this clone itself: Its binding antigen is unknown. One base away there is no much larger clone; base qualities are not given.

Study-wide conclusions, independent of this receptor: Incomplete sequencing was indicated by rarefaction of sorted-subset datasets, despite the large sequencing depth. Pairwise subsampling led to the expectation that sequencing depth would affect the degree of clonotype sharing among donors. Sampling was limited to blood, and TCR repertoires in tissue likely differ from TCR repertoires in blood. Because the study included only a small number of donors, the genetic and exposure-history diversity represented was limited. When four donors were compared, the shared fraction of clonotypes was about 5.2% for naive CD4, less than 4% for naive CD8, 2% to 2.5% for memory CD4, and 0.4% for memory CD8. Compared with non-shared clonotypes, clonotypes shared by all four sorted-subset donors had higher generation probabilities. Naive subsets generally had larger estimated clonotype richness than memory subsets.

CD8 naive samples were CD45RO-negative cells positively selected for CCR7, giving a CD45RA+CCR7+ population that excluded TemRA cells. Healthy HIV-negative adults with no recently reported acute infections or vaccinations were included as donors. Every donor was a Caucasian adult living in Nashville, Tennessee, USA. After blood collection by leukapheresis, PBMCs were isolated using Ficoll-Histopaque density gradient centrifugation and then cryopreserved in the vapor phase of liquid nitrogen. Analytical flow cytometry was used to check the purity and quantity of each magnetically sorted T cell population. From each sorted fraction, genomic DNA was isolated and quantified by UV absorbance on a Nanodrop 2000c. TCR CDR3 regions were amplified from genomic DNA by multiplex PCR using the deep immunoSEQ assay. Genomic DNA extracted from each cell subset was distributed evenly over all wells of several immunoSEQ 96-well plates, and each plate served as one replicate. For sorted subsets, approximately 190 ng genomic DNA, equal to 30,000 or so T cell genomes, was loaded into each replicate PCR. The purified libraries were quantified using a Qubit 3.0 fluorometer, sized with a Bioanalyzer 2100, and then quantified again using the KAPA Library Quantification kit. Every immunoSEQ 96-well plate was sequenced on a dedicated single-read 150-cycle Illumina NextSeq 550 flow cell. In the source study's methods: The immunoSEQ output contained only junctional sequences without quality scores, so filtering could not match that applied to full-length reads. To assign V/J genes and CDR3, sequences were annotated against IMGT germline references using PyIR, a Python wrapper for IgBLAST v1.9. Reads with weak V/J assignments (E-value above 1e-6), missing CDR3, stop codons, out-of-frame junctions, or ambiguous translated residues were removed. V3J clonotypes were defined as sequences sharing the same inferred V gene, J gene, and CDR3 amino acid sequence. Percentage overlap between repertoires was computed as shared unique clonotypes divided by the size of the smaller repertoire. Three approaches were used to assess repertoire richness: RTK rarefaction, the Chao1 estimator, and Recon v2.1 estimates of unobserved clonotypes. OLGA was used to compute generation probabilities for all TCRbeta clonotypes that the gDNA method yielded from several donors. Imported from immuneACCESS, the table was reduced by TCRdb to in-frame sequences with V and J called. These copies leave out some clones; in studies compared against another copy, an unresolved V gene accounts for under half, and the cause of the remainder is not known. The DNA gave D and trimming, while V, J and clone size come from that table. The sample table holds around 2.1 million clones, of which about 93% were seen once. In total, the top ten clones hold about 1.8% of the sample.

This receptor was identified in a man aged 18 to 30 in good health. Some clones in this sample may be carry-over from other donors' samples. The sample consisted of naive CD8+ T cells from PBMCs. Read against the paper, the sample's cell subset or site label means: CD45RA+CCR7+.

CDR3 region: CASSLSADYEQYF. The nucleotide sequence is TGTGCCAGCAGCTTATCGGCTGACTACGAGCAGTACTTC. The sequence is built from TRBV13 and TRBJ2-7, with no confidently assigned D gene. Sequences PRHDT (CDR1) and FYEKMQ (CDR2) are obtained from the germline V gene (reference sequence). The CDR3 measures 13 amino acids from cysteine to phenylalanine. Only the CDR3 DNA is retained, 39 bases long and in frame from the first base. The junction shows trimming of 2 bases on V and 3 bases on J, plus 8 bases between the germline ends.